This T cell receptor (beta chain) was recovered during a study of blood T cell repertoires in COVID-19. Per the germline V gene, CDR1 is KGHSH and CDR2 is LQKENI. Trimming pared 3 bases from V and 11 bases from J, leaving 18 bases between. CDR3 length: 14 residues. This clone was seen more than once but under ten times. Profiling relied on immunoSEQ multiplex PCR, and the TCRdb table lists in-frame clones only, not all of them. Counted here are approximately 280,000 clones, approximately 86% occurring once; the ten biggest clones make up 2.1%. The source is a young woman who had recovered from COVID-19. The chain joins TRBV18 to TRBJ2-3, with D possibly matching TRBD1 (7 bases). The sample comprised peripheral blood. The CDR3 nucleotides read TGTGCCAGCTCACCTCCTGGAGGGGGCGGGGAGCAGTATTTT. It codes for CASSPPGGGGEQYF.